This T cell receptor beta chain originates from a study of blood T cells in healthy people across ages. This clonotype was observed once. Its specificity is unknown. J lost 7 bases, V lost 4 bases, and 4 bases had no gene match. Germline CDR1 SGHVS, CDR2 FNYEAQ. The CDR3 sequence is 13 residues long. A J-beta primer mix and a sample-barcoded 5' primer were used in a second PCR of about 6 to 12 cycles. TCRdb ran MiXCR on the 5' RACE reads and lists one entry per CDR3 protein. Here the sample spans about 1,400,000 distinct CDR3 sequences, 59% being singletons. Study results and caveats: Donor CMV infection status was unknown, possibly confounding age-related changes in expanded clonotypes.

The TCR originated in a man aged 18 to 29 in good health. Sequencing used blood. The gene calls are TRBV7-6 and TRBJ2-1; 7 bases line up with TRBD2. The CDR3 spells CASSSGTMNEQFF. The DNA of the CDR3 is TGTGCCAGCAGCTCCGGGACTATGAATGAGCAGTTCTTC.